This is a list of T cell receptor beta chains from one sample in a study of T cell responses to AZD1222 COVID-19 vaccine. The repertoire was sequenced with immunoSEQ multiplex PCR; TCRdb's copy has only in-frame clones and lacks some. The sample has over 150,000 clones; 90% are singletons. Sequencing was performed on peripheral blood, taken on day 0 of AZD1222 vaccination. The receptors derive from an adult in good health. The CDR3 runs from the conserved cysteine through the conserved F or W. A D gene is named only where the DNA matches it firmly.

CDR3aa	v_gene	j_gene	d_gene
CASTQGGGWRSGYGYTF	TRBV19	TRBJ1-2	TRBD1
CASRLDRVSYEQYF	TRBV6-5	TRBJ2-7	TRBD1
CASSQSLPRQGPLGYTF	TRBV23-1	TRBJ1-2	TRBD1
CASSPMIQGIYEQYF	TRBV27	TRBJ2-7	.
CASSLAPGMNTEAFF	TRBV5-1	TRBJ1-1	.
CASSISHLMNTGELFF	TRBV19	TRBJ2-2	.
CASSLALAGGLFHEQFF	TRBV7-2	TRBJ2-1	TRBD2
CASRRTGTDTQYF	TRBV2	TRBJ2-3	.
CASTPPDTGELFF	TRBV28	TRBJ2-2	.
CASRMDRGLNEQFF	TRBV19	TRBJ2-1	TRBD1
CASNERSGNTIYF	TRBV6-5	TRBJ1-3	.
CASSKTSGGASEQFF	TRBV7-3	TRBJ2-1	TRBD2
CASSKQGSDTEAFF	TRBV7-9	TRBJ1-1	TRBD1
CASSNPPTDSSYNSPLHF	TRBV7-8	TRBJ1-6	.
CASSRTSGDQETQYF	TRBV9	TRBJ2-5	TRBD2
CASSPAGSGHTGELFF	TRBV5-6	TRBJ2-2	TRBD2
CASSQGQDNYGYTF	TRBV5-4	TRBJ1-2	TRBD1
CASSLDGGGRKAGELFF	TRBV5-1	TRBJ2-2	TRBD2
CSVEGAGGGYGYTF	TRBV29-1	TRBJ1-2	TRBD1
CASSVMGGNTEAFF	TRBV9	TRBJ1-1	.
CASTLGVHNSPLHF	TRBV9	TRBJ1-6	.
CASSFLAGGTDTQYF	TRBV5-1	TRBJ2-3	TRBD2
CATSRPGGARSDQYF	TRBV15	TRBJ2-5	.
CASSRGQALSYEQYF	TRBV6-2/TRBV6-3	TRBJ2-7	TRBD1
CASSLRAGGGIQPQHF	TRBV27	TRBJ1-5	.